These 11 T cell receptor beta chains were sequenced from one sample in a study of control samples from healthy donors and cancer patients (dated by TCRdb to about 2020). The method behind the library was the immunoSEQ multiplex PCR assay. In TCRdb, the immuneACCESS table is reduced to in-frame sequences with V and J assigned. These tables do not hold every clone; where another copy was compared, an unresolved V gene accounts for under half, and the others remain unexplained. Here the sample has 150,000 to 200,000 clones; around 93% occur a single time. The ten largest clones add up to more than 1.1% of the sample. Sequenced input: blood. These receptors all come from a man aged 18-30 years in good health.

V gene TRBV5-1 combines with J gene TRBJ2-3; 15 positions match TRBD2. In germline, CDR1 is SGHRS, CDR2 YFSETQ. The CDR3 has 16 amino acids. V trimming: 4 bases; J trimming: 6 bases; junction bases outside the gene matches: 6. CDR3 DNA: TGCGCCAGCAGCGGACGGACTAGCGGGGGGGAGGATACGCAGTATTTT. Its protein product is CASSGRTSGGEDTQYF.

The chain couples TRBV6-1 to TRBJ2-7; D is unclear. V lost 1 base, J lost 3 bases, and 10 bases lay in between. The CDR3 runs to 14 residues. The V gene's germline CDR1 is MNHNS and CDR2 SASEGT. CDR3 coding DNA: TGTGCCAGCAGTGAAGAGGGTAGGGTCTACGAGCAGTACTTC. As protein: CASSEEGRVYEQYF.

Turning to this clone: A read error may account for a junction end that differs from germline. The chain joins TRBV19 to TRBJ1-4, with D uncertain. The CDR3 covers 14 residues. CDR1 and CDR2 from the germline V gene are LNHDA and SQIVND (reference sequence). The CDR3 region has the DNA TGTGCCAGTCGTATGTTGAGGCTCGGGGAAAAACTGTTTTTT. This gives the protein CASRMLRLGEKLFF.

This chain connects TRBV10-3 to TRBJ2-3, with 10 bases that match TRBD2. This CDR3 is 16 amino acids long. Germline V gives CDR1 ENHRY, CDR2 SYGVKD. The V segment lost 5 bases and the J segment 0 bases; nucleotides outside the gene matches: 5. As DNA, the CDR3 is TGTGCCATCAGTAAAAGCGGGGGGGGTAGCACAGATACGCAGTATTTT. This codes for CAISKSGGGSTDTQYF.

This clone was seen once. The V call is TRBV5-1, the J call TRBJ2-7, with 7 positions matching TRBD2. Germline trimming cut 6 bases from V and 3 bases from J; bases unmatched to any gene: 15. The CDR3 runs 16 residues. In germline, CDR1 is SGHRS, CDR2 YFSETQ. Here the CDR3 DNA reads TGCGCCAGCAAAAATCGAGGGACCGGGACTAACTACGAGCAGTACTTC. Protein sequence: CASKNRGTGTNYEQYF.

V is TRBV6-5 and J is TRBJ2-7, with unresolved D. V lost 0 bases to trimming and J lost 4 bases, with 13 bases between them. The CDR3 sequence is 15 residues long. CDR1 MNHEY and CDR2 SVGAGI come from the germline V gene. CDR3 region: CASSYSISPQYEQYF. The CDR3 nucleotides read TGTGCCAGCAGTTACTCGATTTCCCCCCAATACGAGCAGTACTTC.

The chain employs TRBV6-5 and TRBJ1-6; D unresolved. The V end was cut by 5 bases, the J end by 7 bases, with 15 bases between. CDR3 length equals 15 residues. CDR1 is MNHEY, CDR2 SVGAGI, per germline. In DNA form, the CDR3 reads TGTGCCAGCAGTACCCTGACCCCCCGGAATTCACCCCTCCACTTT. The encoded protein is CASSTLTPRNSPLHF.

The V and J genes are TRBV19 and TRBJ2-2; no definite D call. The germline CDR1 and CDR2 sequences are LNHDA and SQIVND (reference sequence). Trimming left V 1 base short and J 1 base short, with 13 bases between. The CDR3 is made up of 17 amino acids. The CDR3 region is CASSIAARTVNTGELFF. CDR3 nucleotides: TGTGCCAGTAGTATAGCCGCGCGCACGGTGAACACCGGGGAGCTGTTTTTT.

The chain links TRBV13 to TRBJ2-3; the D gene is possibly TRBD2 (5 bases). This CDR3 is built from 15 residues. The germline CDR1 and CDR2 sequences are PRHDT and FYEKMQ (reference sequence). Trimming cost V 5 bases and J 1 base, with 13 bases left between them. The CDR3 region is CASSPEGSRTDTQYF. CDR3 DNA: TGTGCCAGCAGCCCAGAGGGCAGCCGCACAGATACGCAGTATTTT.

The chain carries TRBV5-1 and TRBJ2-7, with TRBD2 matching 10 bases. With V trimmed by 5 bases and J by 1 base, 6 bases remained unmatched. Germline V lookup: CDR1 SGHRS, CDR2 YFSETQ. The CDR3 consists of 15 residues. The CDR3 reads CASSFLAGVSYEQYF. CDR3 sequence (DNA): TGCGCCAGCAGTTTTCTAGCGGGGGTTTCCTACGAGCAGTACTTC.

The chain recombines TRBV11-1 with TRBJ1-4; D is unresolved. Trimming pared 3 bases from V and 11 bases from J, leaving 10 bases between. Germline CDR1 and CDR2: SGHAT and FQDESV (reference sequence). The CDR3 length is 12 residues. The chain's CDR3 is CASSFGEDKLFF. The CDR3 DNA reads as TGTGCCAGCAGCTTCGGGGAAGACAAACTGTTTTTT.